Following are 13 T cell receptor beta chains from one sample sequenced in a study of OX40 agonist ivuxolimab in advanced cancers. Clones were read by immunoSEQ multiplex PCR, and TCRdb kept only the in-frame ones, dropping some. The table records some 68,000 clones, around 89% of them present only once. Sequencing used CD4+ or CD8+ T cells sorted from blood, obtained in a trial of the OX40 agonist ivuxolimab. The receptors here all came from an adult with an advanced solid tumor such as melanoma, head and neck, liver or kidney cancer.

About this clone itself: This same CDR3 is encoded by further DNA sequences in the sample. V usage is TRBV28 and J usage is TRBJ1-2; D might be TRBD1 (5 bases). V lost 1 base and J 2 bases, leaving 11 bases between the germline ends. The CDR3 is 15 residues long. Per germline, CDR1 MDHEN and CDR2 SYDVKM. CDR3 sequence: CASSLSDRDNYGYTF. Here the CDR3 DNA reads TGTGCCAGCAGTTTATCCGACCGGGACAACTATGGCTACACCTTC.

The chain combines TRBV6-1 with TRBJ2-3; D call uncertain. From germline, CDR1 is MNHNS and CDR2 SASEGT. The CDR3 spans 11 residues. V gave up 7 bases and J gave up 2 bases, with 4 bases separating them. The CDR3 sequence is CASNPTDTQYF. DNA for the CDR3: TGTGCCAGCAACCCCACAGATACGCAGTATTTT.

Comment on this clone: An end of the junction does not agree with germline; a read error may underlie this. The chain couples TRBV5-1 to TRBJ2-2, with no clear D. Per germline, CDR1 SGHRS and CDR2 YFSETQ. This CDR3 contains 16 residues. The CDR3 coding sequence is TGCGCCAGCAGCCTAGACGGTGCCGGTCGGACCGAGGAGCTGTTTTTT. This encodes CASSLDGAGRTEELFF.

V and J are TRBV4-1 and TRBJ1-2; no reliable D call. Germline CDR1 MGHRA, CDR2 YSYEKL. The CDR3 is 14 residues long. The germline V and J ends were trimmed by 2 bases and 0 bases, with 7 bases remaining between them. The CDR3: CASSQTPANYGYTF. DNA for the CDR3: TGCGCCAGCAGCCAAACTCCAGCTAACTATGGCTACACCTTC.

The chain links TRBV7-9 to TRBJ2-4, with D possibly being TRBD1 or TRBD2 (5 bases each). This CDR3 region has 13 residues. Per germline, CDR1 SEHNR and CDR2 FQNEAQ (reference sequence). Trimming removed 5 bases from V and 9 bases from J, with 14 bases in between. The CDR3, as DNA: TGTGCCAGCAGCGAGGGACCGCCTGGCATTCAGTACTTC. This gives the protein CASSEGPPGIQYF.

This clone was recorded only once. As DNA, the CDR3 is TGTGCCACCGATCGGGGGGCGGGGACTGAAGCTTTCTTT. This codes for CATDRGAGTEAFF. The chain links TRBV28 to TRBJ1-1, with D perhaps matching TRBD1 (6 bases). Germline V gene sequence: CDR1 MDHEN, CDR2 SYDVKM. This CDR3 contains 13 residues. V lost 10 bases to trimming and J lost 5 bases, with 17 bases between them.

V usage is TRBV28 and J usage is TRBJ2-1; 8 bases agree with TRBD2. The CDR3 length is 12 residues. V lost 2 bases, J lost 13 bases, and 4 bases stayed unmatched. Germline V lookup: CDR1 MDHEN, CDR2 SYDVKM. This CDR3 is CASSLSSGAQFF. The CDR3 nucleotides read TGTGCCAGCAGTTTAAGTAGCGGGGCCCAGTTCTTC.

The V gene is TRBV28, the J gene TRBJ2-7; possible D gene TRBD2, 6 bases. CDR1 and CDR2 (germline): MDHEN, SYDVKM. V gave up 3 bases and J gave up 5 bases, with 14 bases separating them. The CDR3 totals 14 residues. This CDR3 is CASSLVGGRHEQYF. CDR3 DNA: TGTGCCAGCAGTTTGGTGGGGGGTAGACACGAGCAGTACTTC.

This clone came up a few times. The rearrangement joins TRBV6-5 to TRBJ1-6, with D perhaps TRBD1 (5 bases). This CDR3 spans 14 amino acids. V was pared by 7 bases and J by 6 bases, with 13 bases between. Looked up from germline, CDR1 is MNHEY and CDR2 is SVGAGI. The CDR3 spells CASTRSGGNSPLHF. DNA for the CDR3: TGTGCCAGCACAAGGTCGGGGGGTAATTCACCCCTCCACTTT.

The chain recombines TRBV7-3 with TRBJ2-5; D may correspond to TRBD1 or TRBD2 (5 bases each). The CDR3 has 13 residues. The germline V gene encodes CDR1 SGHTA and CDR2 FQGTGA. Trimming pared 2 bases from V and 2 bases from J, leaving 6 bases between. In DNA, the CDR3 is TGTGCCAGCAGCTTATGGGGGCAAGAGACCCAGTACTTC. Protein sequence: CASSLWGQETQYF.

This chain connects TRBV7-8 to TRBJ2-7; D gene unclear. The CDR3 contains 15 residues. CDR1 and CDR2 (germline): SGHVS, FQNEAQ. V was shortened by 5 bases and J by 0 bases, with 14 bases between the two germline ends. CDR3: CASSKQVVVSYEQYF. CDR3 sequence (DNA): TGTGCCAGCAGCAAACAAGTGGTCGTCTCCTACGAGCAGTACTTC.

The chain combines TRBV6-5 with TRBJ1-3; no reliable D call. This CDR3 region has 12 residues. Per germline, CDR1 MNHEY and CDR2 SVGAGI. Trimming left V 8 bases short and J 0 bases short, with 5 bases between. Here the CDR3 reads CASGVSGNTIYF. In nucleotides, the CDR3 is TGTGCCAGCGGTGTCTCTGGAAACACCATATATTTT.

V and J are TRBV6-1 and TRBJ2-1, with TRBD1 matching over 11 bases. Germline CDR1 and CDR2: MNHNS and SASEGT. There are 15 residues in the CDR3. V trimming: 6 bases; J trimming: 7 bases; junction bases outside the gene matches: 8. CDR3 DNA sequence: TGTGCCAGCAGCCGACGGGACAGGGGGGGGAATGAGCAGTTCTTC. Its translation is CASSRRDRGGNEQFF.